These 13 T cell receptor beta chains were all obtained from the same sample, sequenced in a study of HIV-infected patients and healthy controls. The repertoire came from unfractionated whole blood and reflected all unsorted peripheral T cells. cDNA was made from roughly 500 ng RNA using alpha and beta constant primers. Using multiplexing indices, alpha and beta chain libraries were generated apart by chain-specific third strand synthesis. MiXCR, applied by TCRdb to the 5' RACE reads, yields one record per CDR3 protein. In the table there are more than 15,000 distinct CDR3 sequences, around 5% of which are singletons. Sequenced input: blood. The receptors were sampled from an adult in good health.

Many counts were recorded for this clonotype. This chain connects TRBV6-1 to TRBJ2-1; the D gene is possibly TRBD1 (5 bases). Germline loops: CDR1 MNHNS, CDR2 SASEGT. The CDR3 is 15 amino acids. The V and J ends lost 2 bases and 0 bases respectively, with 8 bases between them. CDR3 sequence reads: CASSEWQGSYNEQFF. The DNA for the CDR3 is TGTGCCAGCAGTGAATGGCAGGGCTCCTACAATGAGCAGTTCTTC.

This clonotype was observed many times. The chain links TRBV18 to TRBJ2-7; a possible D gene is TRBD1 (5 bases). V was pared by 2 bases and J by 5 bases, with 10 bases between. The CDR3 totals 13 residues. From germline, CDR1 is KGHSH and CDR2 LQKENI. The CDR3 region is CASSPGVGDEQYF. The CDR3 DNA is TGTGCCAGCTCACCAGGGGTAGGGGACGAGCAGTACTTC.

This clonotype is categorized as medium-sized. The rearrangement uses TRBV29-1 and TRBJ1-5, with D hard to call. This CDR3 spans 12 amino acids. Looked up from germline, CDR1 is SQVTM and CDR2 is ANQGSEA. Trimming took off 4 bases at V and 0 bases at J, with 4 bases between the two ends. The CDR3 DNA reads as TGCAGCGTTGGGTATAGCAATCAGCCCCAGCATTTT. Protein product: CSVGYSNQPQHF. The whole variable domain, filled in from reference TRBV29-1 and TRBJ1-5, reads SAVISQKPSRDICQRGTSLTIQCQVDSQVTMMFWYRQQPGQSLTLIATANQGSEATYESGFVIDKFPISRPNLTFSTLTVSNMSPEDSSIYLCSVGYSNQPQHFGDGTRLSIL.

This clonotype was found many times. This chain joins TRBV29-1 and TRBJ1-2; D is undetermined. V was clipped by 0 bases and J by 6 bases, with 11 bases between them. Germline V gives CDR1 SQVTM, CDR2 ANQGSEA. This CDR3 has 13 amino acids. The CDR3 DNA follows: TGCAGCGTTGAAGATAAGGCAGTACATGGCTACACCTTC. It encodes CSVEDKAVHGYTF.

This clonotype is medium-sized. This chain joins TRBV6-1 and TRBJ2-7; D is undetermined. CDR1 is MNHNS and CDR2 is SASEGT in the germline V gene. The V end lost 8 bases, the J end lost 1 base, and 15 bases lay between the germline ends. The CDR3 contains 14 residues. DNA for the CDR3: TGTGCCAGCTCCCCCCTTTTTCTTTCCTACGAGCAGTACTTC. Protein sequence: CASSPLFLSYEQYF.

The sample holds many counts of this clonotype. The chain has TRBV19 and TRBJ1-2; perhaps TRBD1 as D (5 bases). The CDR3 length is 12 residues. V was trimmed by 3 bases and J by 3 bases, leaving 5 bases between them. Looked up from germline, CDR1 is LNHDA and CDR2 is SQIVND (reference sequence). The CDR3 DNA reads TGTGCCAGTAGTATGGGGGACTATGGCTACACCTTC. Residues: CASSMGDYGYTF.

This clonotype was seen ten or more times. This chain joins TRBV7-2 and TRBJ1-1; D may be TRBD1 (5 bases). The CDR3 has 15 amino acids. The germline gives CDR1 SGHTA, CDR2 FQGNSA. V was cut by 7 bases and J by 7 bases, with 22 bases left in between. The CDR3 bases are TGTGCCAGCACCCCGGCCCATGGGGGGGGGGGTGAAGCTTTCTTT. Encoded protein: CASTPAHGGGGEAFF.

This clonotype has ten or more counts. This chain connects TRBV6-2 or TRBV6-3 to TRBJ2-1; 9 bases fit TRBD1. Germline assignment: CDR1 MNHEY and CDR2 SVGEGT. This CDR3 is built from 19 residues. Unmatched junction bases numbered 11, after V lost 2 bases and J lost 0 bases. This CDR3 is CASSYGDRAWMSSYNEQFF. The DNA of the CDR3 is TGTGCCAGCAGTTACGGGGACAGGGCTTGGATGAGCTCCTACAATGAGCAGTTCTTC.

The sample holds many counts of this clonotype. The chain combines TRBV20-1 with TRBJ2-5, with a possible D match to TRBD1 (5 bases). Germline V gene data show CDR1 as DFQATT and CDR2 as SNEGSKA (reference sequence). V was clipped by 3 bases and J by 0 bases, with 14 bases between them. The CDR3 is 15 residues long. CDR3 DNA sequence: TGCAGTGCTAGTCCTGGGGCCACGTACCAAGAGACCCAGTACTTC. It specifies CSASPGATYQETQYF.

Many counts were recorded for this clonotype. One end of the junction is discordant with germline, which a read error may explain. The rearrangement joins TRBV6-2 or TRBV6-3 to TRBJ2-7, with D perhaps being TRBD1 or TRBD2 (5 bases each). This CDR3 region has 16 residues. Germline V lookup: CDR1 MNHEY, CDR2 SVGEGT. Here the CDR3 DNA reads TGTGCCAGCAGCTTCTTTCGTCCGGGACCGTCCTCCGAGCAGTACTTC. It specifies CASSFFRPGPSSEQYF.

This clonotype was detected ten times or more. The chain has TRBV5-1 and TRBJ2-5; D is possibly TRBD1 (6 bases). Trimming stripped 4 bases from V and 4 bases from J, with 26 bases between. Germline CDR1 and CDR2: SGHRS and YFSETQ. This CDR3 is 18 amino acids long. The CDR3 bases are TGCGCCAGCAGCGCCGGGACATTTTCCCCGGGGTTTTCAGAGACCCAGTACTTC. Encoded protein: CASSAGTFSPGFSETQYF.

This clonotype has only a few counts. This chain joins TRBV5-6 and TRBJ2-3; 8 bases map to TRBD2. The CDR3 runs to 16 residues. Germline V CDR1 and CDR2: SGHDT, YYEEEE. Unmatched junction bases numbered 8, after V lost 2 bases and J lost 3 bases. The CDR3 is CASSLHLLAETDTQYF. CDR3 DNA sequence: TGTGCCAGCAGCTTACACCTACTAGCGGAGACAGATACGCAGTATTTT.

This clonotype was seen ten or more times. The V call is TRBV5-1, the J call TRBJ2-7; either TRBD1 or TRBD2 may fit D (5 bases each). Looked up from germline, CDR1 is SGHRS and CDR2 is YFSETQ. V lost 1 base and J 2 bases, leaving 10 bases between the germline ends. CDR3 size: 14 residues. CDR3: CASSLRDRTYEQYF. The CDR3 region has the DNA TGCGCCAGCAGCTTGCGGGACCGTACCTACGAGCAGTACTTC.